Presented here are 10 T cell receptor beta chains from one specimen sequenced in a study of human T cells and chemical hapten exposure. As for time point: patch test 2, 6 weeks after DPC sensitization. The treatment is: therapeutic diphenylcyclopropenone sensitization with weekly scalp DPC. TCRdb reanalysed the RACE reads using MiXCR and keeps one entry per CDR3 protein. Of fewer than 85,000 distinct CDR3 sequences listed, about 10% are singletons. The source material was whole blood, sampled in connection with sensitization to the hapten diphenylcyclopropenone (DPC). The receptor source for this set is a woman aged 30 to 39 with alopecia areata. Some clones in this sample may be carry-over from other donors' samples.

At least ten counts were recorded for this clonotype. The chain recombines TRBV7-6 with TRBJ2-5; TRBD1 aligns across 10 bases. The germline V gene encodes CDR1 SGHVS and CDR2 FNYEAQ. The CDR3 loop spans 15 amino acids. With V trimmed by 4 bases and J by 7 bases, 9 bases remained unmatched. Here the CDR3 reads CASSSTGQGKGTQYF. Here the CDR3 DNA reads TGTGCCAGCAGCTCAACGGGACAGGGGAAGGGGACCCAGTACTTC.

The J gene is TRBJ2-7, the V gene TRBV4-3, with a weak D call TRBD1 (5 bases). Trimming pared 1 base from V and 2 bases from J, leaving 9 bases between. The CDR3 consists of 14 residues. Germline V gene sequence: CDR1 LGHNA, CDR2 YSLEER. Here the CDR3 DNA reads TGCGCCAGCAGCCAAGTTACAGGTACCTACGAGCAGTACTTC. Amino acid sequence: CASSQVTGTYEQYF.

The sample holds many counts of this clonotype. This chain connects TRBV18 to TRBJ1-2; TRBD1 might be the D (6 bases). Per germline, CDR1 KGHSH and CDR2 LQKENI. CDR3 length: 11 amino acids. Trimming stripped 6 bases from V and 9 bases from J, with 11 bases between. The CDR3 region is CASSRQESYTF. CDR3 DNA sequence: TGTGCCAGCTCGCGACAGGAGAGCTACACCTTC. The variable domain in full, with the rest retrieved from reference TRBV18 and TRBJ1-2, is NAGVMQNPRHLVRRRGQEARLRCSPMKGHSHVYWYRQLPEEGLKFMVYLQKENIIDESGMPKERFSAEFPKEGPSILRIQQVVRGDSAAYFCASSRQESYTFGSGTRLTVV.

This clonotype was observed many times. The DNA for the CDR3 is TGTGCCAGCAGCACAGATGTATTGGAGAGTATCACCTTC. Protein: CASSTDVLESITF. This sequence joins TRBV7-2 and TRBJ1-2; D gene unclear. Germline V gene data show CDR1 as SGHTA and CDR2 as FQGNSA. This CDR3 region has 13 residues. With 5 bases removed from V and 13 bases from J, the gap between germline ends came to 20 bases.

This CDR3 is CASSFFGDHQPQHF. The CDR3 bases are TGTGCCAGCAGCTTTTTCGGGGACCACCAGCCCCAGCATTTT. The chain combines TRBV7-9 with TRBJ1-5; possibly TRBD1 for D (5 bases). V dropped 3 bases and J dropped 7 bases, with 13 bases sitting between them. Germline V gene sequence: CDR1 SEHNR, CDR2 FQNEAQ (reference sequence). The CDR3 loop spans 14 amino acids.

The table lists this clonotype with a few counts. The chain employs TRBV4-2 and TRBJ2-1, with D perhaps being TRBD1 or TRBD2 (5 bases each). V was trimmed by 0 bases and J by 6 bases, leaving 15 bases between them. The CDR3 runs 16 residues. Germline V gives CDR1 LGHNA, CDR2 YNFKEQ. The CDR3 nucleotides are TGTGCCAGCAGCCAAGATGGCCTAGCAGGGAGCAATGAGCAGTTCTTC. This codes for CASSQDGLAGSNEQFF.

In regard to this clonotype: A much larger clone is a single base away; this may be a read error. The V call is TRBV11-2, the J call TRBJ2-1; perhaps TRBD1 as D (6 bases). Trimming removed 5 bases at V and 7 bases at J, with 15 bases between. This CDR3 is built from 14 residues. The germline gives CDR1 SGHAT, CDR2 FQNNGV. CDR3 nucleotides: TGTGCCAGCAGCACATCAGGGGTAAGGAATGAGCAGTTCTTC. This sequence encodes CASSTSGVRNEQFF. Looking up the rest from reference TRBV11-2 and TRBJ2-1 gives the full variable domain: EAGVAQSPRYKIIEKRQSVAFWCNPISGHATLYWYQQILGQGPKLLIQFQNNGVVDDSQLPKDRFSAERLKGVDSTLKIQPAKLEDSAVYLCASSTSGVRNEQFFGPGTRLTVL.

On this clonotype: Since a much larger clone is just one base distant, this may be a read error. The rearrangement joins TRBV7-8 to TRBJ2-2; D possibly corresponds to TRBD1 (6 bases). CDR1 is SGHVS and CDR2 is FQNEAQ in the germline V gene. The CDR3 loop spans 14 amino acids. The CDR3 loop is CTSTSNRVTGELFF. The CDR3 region has the DNA TGTACCAGCACCTCAAACAGGGTCACCGGGGAGCTGTTTTTT.

This clonotype has ten or more counts. This chain joins TRBV20-1 and TRBJ2-7, with a tentative D call TRBD1 (7 bases). This CDR3 region has 15 residues. Trimming removed 3 bases from V and 5 bases from J, with 20 bases in between. Germline CDR1 DFQATT, CDR2 SNEGSKA (reference sequence). CDR3: CSASGRQGGRDEQYF. CDR3 nucleotides: TGCAGTGCTAGTGGTCGACAGGGAGGTCGGGACGAGCAGTACTTC.

The genes are TRBV20-1 and TRBJ2-1; no firm D call. Trimming left V 0 bases short and J 10 bases short, with 7 bases between. Germline V gene sequence: CDR1 DFQATT, CDR2 SNEGSKA (reference sequence). The CDR3 loop spans 11 amino acids. CDR3 sequence: CSARDLFEQFF. The CDR3 DNA is TGCAGTGCTAGAGATCTGTTCGAGCAGTTCTTC.